This is a list of T cell receptor beta chains from one sample in a study of T cell repertoires in cytomegalovirus infection. Their antigens remain unidentified. In TCRdb, the reads were re-called with MiXCR into one record per CDR3 protein. The sample contains fewer than 850,000 distinct CDR3 sequences, almost 30% of which appear only once. Sequenced here: cultured CD8+ T cells from PBMCs, sampled from culture after CMV antigen stimulation. These receptors all come from a human donor in good health (CMV status not recorded). Some clones in this sample may be carry-over from other donors' samples. CDR3s include the opening cysteine and the closing phenylalanine or tryptophan. D genes are given only for firm matches. Not every row has a clone size; where given, it reads once, few, many or a size class.

-,many,TRBV28,TRBJ1-4,CASSFDDPETLSESGEKLFF,TGTGCCAGCAGTTTCGACGATCCCGAGACCCTCTCGGAGTCTGGTGAAAAACTGTTTTTT
-,-,TRBV6-6,TRBJ2-2,CASSYSGQLGAYTGELFF,TGTGCCAGCAGTTACTCTGGACAGTTAGGGGCATACACCGGGGAGCTGTTTTTT
TRBD2,-,TRBV6-8,TRBJ2-3,CASSAGGAIDTQYF,TGTGCCAGCAGTGCCGGGGGGGCTATAGATACGCAGTATTTT
-,-,TRBV7-6,TRBJ1-6,CASSKVVADSQNSPLHF,TGTGCCAGCAGCAAAGTAGTAGCTGACAGCCAAAATTCACCCCTCCACTTT
-,few,TRBV14,TRBJ1-2,CASSHGTHPYGYTF,TGTGCCAGCAGCCACGGGACGCACCCCTATGGCTACACCTTC
TRBD1,few,TRBV7-9,TRBJ2-7,CASSLRQGVSYEQYF,TGTGCCAGCAGCTTGAGGCAGGGGGTGTCCTACGAGCAGTACTTC
-,many,TRBV27,TRBJ2-1,CASSLAESSYNEQFF,TGTGCCAGCAGTTTGGCGGAGAGCTCCTACAATGAGCAGTTCTTC
-,-,TRBV12-3/TRBV12-4,TRBJ2-7,CASSPQEGTNEQYF,TGTGCCAGCAGTCCCCAGGAGGGGACAAACGAGCAGTACTTC
TRBD1,few,TRBV7-6,TRBJ2-5,CASSLSPRQGLETQYF,TGTGCCAGCAGCTTAAGCCCGCGACAGGGGTTGGAGACCCAGTACTTC
-,-,TRBV20-1,TRBJ1-2,CSASPGPGRRGYTF,TGCAGTGCTAGCCCCGGGCCGGGCAGGCGTGGCTACACCTTC
-,many,TRBV7-9,TRBJ2-3,CASSSPRGTDTQYF,TGTGCCAGCAGCTCCCCCAGGGGAACAGATACGCAGTATTTT
TRBD2,-,TRBV24-1,TRBJ2-3,CATSDPRGGASTDTQYF,TGTGCCACCAGTGACCCCCGGGGGGGGGCCAGCACAGATACGCAGTATTTT
-,-,TRBV6-1,TRBJ2-7,CASSEAARAPYEQYF,TGTGCCAGCAGTGAGGCTGCCAGGGCCCCCTACGAGCAGTACTTC
-,many,TRBV7-3,TRBJ2-3,CASSAETAVTDYLHRGTDTQYF,TGTGCCAGCAGCGCAGAGACCGCCGTAACTGACTATCTCCACCGAGGCACAGATACGCAGTATTTT
-,-,TRBV6-5,TRBJ1-2,CASSVGGAWGYTF,TGTGCCAGCAGTGTGGGGGGGGCGTGGGGCTACACCTTC
TRBD1,-,TRBV18,TRBJ2-1,CASSPREGQGALIGLYNEQFF,TGTGCCAGCTCACCAAGGGAAGGACAGGGGGCTCTCATAGGTCTCTACAATGAGCAGTTCTTC
TRBD2,-,TRBV7-6,TRBJ2-5,CASSLLSSGEETQYF,TGTGCCAGCAGCTTACTGTCTAGCGGAGAAGAGACCCAGTACTTC
TRBD2,-,TRBV12-3/TRBV12-4,TRBJ2-3,CASSLSGGGRDTQYF,TGTGCCAGCAGTTTATCTGGCGGGGGACGAGATACGCAGTATTTT
-,few,TRBV20-1,TRBJ1-1,CSAPEDGMNTEAFF,TGCAGTGCTCCTGAAGATGGGATGAACACTGAAGCTTTCTTT
-,-,TRBV6-5,TRBJ2-7,CASSYSRRVGGGEQYF,TGTGCCAGCAGTTACAGTCGTAGGGTCGGGGGAGGCGAGCAGTACTTC
-,many,TRBV7-6,TRBJ2-7,CASSSGGAYEQYF,TGTGCCAGCAGCTCCGGGGGCGCCTACGAGCAGTACTTC
TRBD1,many,TRBV6-1,TRBJ2-2,CASSRDRGDTGELFF,TGTGCCAGCAGTCGGGACAGGGGGGACACCGGGGAGCTGTTTTTT
-,-,TRBV2,TRBJ2-7,CASSPFDGSYEQYF,TGTGCCAGCAGCCCTTTTGACGGCTCCTACGAGCAGTACTTC
TRBD2,-,TRBV29-1,TRBJ2-1,CSVPHSGGPSSYNEQFF,TGCAGCGTTCCCCACAGCGGGGGGCCCAGCTCCTACAATGAGCAGTTCTTC
-,few,TRBV7-8,TRBJ1-4,CASSLAARGGEKLFF,TGTGCCAGCAGCTTAGCGGCACGGGGGGGTGAAAAACTGTTTTTT
-,-,TRBV27,TRBJ2-3,CASWGLTDTQYF,TGTGCCAGCTGGGGCCTCACAGATACGCAGTATTTT
-,-,TRBV4-1,TRBJ2-7,CASSHDKGTYYEQYF,TGCGCCAGCAGCCACGACAAGGGGACATACTACGAGCAGTACTTC